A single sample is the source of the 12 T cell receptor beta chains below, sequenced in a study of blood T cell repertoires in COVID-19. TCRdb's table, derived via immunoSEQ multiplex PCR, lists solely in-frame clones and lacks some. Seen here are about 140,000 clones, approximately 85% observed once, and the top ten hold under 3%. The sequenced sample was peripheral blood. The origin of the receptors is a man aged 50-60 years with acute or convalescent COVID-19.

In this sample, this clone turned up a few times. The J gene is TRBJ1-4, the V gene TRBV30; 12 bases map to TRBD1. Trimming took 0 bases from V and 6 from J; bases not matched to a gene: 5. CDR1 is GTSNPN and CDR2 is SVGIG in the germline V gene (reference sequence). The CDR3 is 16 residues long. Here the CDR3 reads CAWSVGTGGFDEKLFF. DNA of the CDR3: TGTGCCTGGAGTGTGGGGACAGGGGGCTTCGATGAAAAACTGTTTTTT.

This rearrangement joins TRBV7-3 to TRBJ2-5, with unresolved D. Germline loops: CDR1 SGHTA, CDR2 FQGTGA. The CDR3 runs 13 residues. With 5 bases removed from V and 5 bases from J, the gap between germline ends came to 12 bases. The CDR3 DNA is TGTGCCAGCAGCGCTCCCAACGGGGAGACCCAGTACTTC. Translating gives CASSAPNGETQYF. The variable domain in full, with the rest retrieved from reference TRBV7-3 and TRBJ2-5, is GAGVSQTPSNKVTEKGKYVELRCDPISGHTALYWYRQSLGQGPEFLIYFQGTGAADDSGLPNDRFFAVRPEGSVSTLKIQRTERGDSAVYLCASSAPNGETQYFGPGTRLLVL.

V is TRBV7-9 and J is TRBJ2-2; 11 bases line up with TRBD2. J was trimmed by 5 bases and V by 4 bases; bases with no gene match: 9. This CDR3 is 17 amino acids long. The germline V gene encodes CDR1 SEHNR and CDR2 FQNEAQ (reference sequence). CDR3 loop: CASSSRLAGPITGELFF. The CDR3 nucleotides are TGTGCCAGCAGCTCCCGACTAGCGGGGCCTATTACCGGGGAGCTGTTTTTT.

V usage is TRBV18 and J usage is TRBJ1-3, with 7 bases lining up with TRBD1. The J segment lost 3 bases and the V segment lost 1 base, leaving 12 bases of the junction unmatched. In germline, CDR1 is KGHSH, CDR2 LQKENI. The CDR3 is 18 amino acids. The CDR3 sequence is CASSPLGGQVPVGNTIYF. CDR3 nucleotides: TGTGCCAGCTCACCACTAGGCGGACAGGTCCCCGTTGGAAACACCATATATTTT.

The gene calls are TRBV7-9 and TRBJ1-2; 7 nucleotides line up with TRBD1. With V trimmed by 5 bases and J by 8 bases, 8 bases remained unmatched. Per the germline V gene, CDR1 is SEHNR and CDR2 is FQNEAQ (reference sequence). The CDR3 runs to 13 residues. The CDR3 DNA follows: TGTGCCAGCAGCCGAACTGGGACAGTCGGCTACACCTTC. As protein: CASSRTGTVGYTF.

The CDR3 DNA is TGTGCCTGGAGTGTTGGCGGGGGCCGCACCTACGAGCAGTACTTC. It is translated as CAWSVGGGRTYEQYF. The chain recombines TRBV30 with TRBJ2-7; maybe TRBD2 (7 bases). The germline CDR1 and CDR2 sequences are GTSNPN and SVGIG (reference sequence). Trimming removed 0 bases at V and 2 bases at J, with 14 bases between. The CDR3 has 15 residues.

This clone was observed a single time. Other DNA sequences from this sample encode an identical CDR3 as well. The CDR3 region is CASSSGTAYGYTF. CDR3 DNA: TGTGCCAGCAGCTCCGGGACAGCCTATGGCTACACCTTC. The rearrangement joins TRBV5-6 to TRBJ1-2; 7 positions match TRBD1. The CDR3 has 13 residues. CDR1 SGHDT and CDR2 YYEEEE come from the germline V gene. V was pared by 3 bases and J by 4 bases, with 3 bases of the junction left unmatched.

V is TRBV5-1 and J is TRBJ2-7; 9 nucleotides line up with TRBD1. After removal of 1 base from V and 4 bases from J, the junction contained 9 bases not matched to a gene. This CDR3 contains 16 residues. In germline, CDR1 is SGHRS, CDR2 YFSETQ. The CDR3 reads CASSLHPGQGEYEQYF. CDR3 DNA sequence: TGCGCCAGCAGCTTGCACCCGGGACAGGGTGAGTACGAGCAGTACTTC.

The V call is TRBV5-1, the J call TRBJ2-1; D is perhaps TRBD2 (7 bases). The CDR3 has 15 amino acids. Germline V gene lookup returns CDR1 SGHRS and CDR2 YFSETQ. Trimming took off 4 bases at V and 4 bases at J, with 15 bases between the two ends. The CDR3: CASSTVGGAYNEQFF. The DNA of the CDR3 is TGCGCCAGCAGCACCGTTGGGGGGGCTTACAATGAGCAGTTCTTC.

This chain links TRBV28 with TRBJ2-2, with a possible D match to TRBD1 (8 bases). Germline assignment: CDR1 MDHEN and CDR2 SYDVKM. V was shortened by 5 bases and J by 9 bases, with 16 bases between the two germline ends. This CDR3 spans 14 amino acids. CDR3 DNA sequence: TGTGCCAGCAGTACACAGGGGGGGTCCTGGGAGCTGTTTTTT. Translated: CASSTQGGSWELFF.

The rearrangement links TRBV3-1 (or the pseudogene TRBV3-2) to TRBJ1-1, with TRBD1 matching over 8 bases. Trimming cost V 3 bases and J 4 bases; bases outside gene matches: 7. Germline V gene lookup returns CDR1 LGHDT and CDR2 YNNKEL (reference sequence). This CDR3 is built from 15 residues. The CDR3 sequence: CASSHAGQGGTEAFF. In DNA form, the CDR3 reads TGTGCCAGCAGCCACGCCGGACAGGGTGGCACTGAAGCTTTCTTT.

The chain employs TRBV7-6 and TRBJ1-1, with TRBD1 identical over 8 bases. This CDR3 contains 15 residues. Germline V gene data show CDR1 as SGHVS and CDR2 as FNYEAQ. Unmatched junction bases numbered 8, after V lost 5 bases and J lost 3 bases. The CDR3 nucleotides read TGTGCCAGCAGCCCATCGACAGGGGTTGACACTGAAGCTTTCTTT. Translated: CASSPSTGVDTEAFF.